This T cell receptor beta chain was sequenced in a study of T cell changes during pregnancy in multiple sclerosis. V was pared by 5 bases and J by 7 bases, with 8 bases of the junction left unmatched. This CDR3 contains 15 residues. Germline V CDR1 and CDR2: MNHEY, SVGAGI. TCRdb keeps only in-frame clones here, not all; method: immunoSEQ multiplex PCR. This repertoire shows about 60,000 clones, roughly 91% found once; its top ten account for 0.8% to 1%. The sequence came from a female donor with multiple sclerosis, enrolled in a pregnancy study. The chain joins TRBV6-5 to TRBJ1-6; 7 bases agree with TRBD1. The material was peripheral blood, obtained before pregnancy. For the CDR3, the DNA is TGTGCCAGCAGTACTGACAGGGTAGAGAATTCACCCCTCCACTTT. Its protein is CASSTDRVENSPLHF.